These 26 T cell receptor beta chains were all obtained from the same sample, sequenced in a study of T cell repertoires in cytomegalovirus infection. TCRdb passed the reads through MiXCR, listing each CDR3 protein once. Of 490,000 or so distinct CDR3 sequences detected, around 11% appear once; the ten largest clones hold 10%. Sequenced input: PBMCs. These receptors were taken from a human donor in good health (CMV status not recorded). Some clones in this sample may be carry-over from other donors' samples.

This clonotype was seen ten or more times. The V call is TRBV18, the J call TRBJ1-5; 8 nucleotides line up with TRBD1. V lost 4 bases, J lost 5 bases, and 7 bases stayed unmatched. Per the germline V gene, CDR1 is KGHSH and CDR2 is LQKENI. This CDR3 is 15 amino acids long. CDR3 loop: CASSRGQGGYQPQHF. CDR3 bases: TGTGCCAGCTCACGTGGACAGGGCGGCTATCAGCCCCAGCATTTT.

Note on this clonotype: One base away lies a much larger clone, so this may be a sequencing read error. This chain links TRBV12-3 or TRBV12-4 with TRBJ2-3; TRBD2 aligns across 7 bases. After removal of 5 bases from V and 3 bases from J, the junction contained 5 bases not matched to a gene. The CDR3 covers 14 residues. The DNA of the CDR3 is TGTGCCAGCAGTGGTGTGGGACTAACAGATACGCAGTATTTT. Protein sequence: CASSGVGLTDTQYF.

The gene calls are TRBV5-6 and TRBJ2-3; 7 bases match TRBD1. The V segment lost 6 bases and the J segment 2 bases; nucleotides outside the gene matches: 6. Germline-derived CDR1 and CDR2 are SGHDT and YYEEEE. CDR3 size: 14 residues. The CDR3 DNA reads TGTGCCAGCATCTACAGGGGATTCACAGATACGCAGTATTTT. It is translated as CASIYRGFTDTQYF.

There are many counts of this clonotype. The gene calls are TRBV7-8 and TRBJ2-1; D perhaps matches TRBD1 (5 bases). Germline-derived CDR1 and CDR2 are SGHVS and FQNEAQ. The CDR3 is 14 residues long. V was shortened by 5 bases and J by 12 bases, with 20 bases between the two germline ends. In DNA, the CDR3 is TGTGCCAGCAGCCTTACCCAGGGCACCTTTGGGCAGTTCTTC. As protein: CASSLTQGTFGQFF.

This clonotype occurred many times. In DNA form, the CDR3 reads TGTGCCAGCAGTATGAGGGGGTTGAACACTGAAGCTTTCTTT. Its protein product is CASSMRGLNTEAFF. This chain uses TRBV27 with TRBJ1-1; TRBD1 is a possible D gene (6 bases). The germline V gene encodes CDR1 MNHEY and CDR2 SMNVEV (reference sequence). The CDR3 runs 14 residues. Trimming pared 5 bases from V and 0 bases from J, leaving 10 bases between.

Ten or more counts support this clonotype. CDR3: CSVEDRNRRETQYF. The DNA of the CDR3 is TGCAGCGTTGAAGATCGAAACAGGAGAGAGACCCAGTACTTC. This chain links TRBV29-1 with TRBJ2-5; TRBD1 might be the D (5 bases). This CDR3 has 14 residues. Germline assignment: CDR1 SQVTM and CDR2 ANQGSEA. Trimming took 0 bases from V and 4 from J, leaving 12 bases between them.

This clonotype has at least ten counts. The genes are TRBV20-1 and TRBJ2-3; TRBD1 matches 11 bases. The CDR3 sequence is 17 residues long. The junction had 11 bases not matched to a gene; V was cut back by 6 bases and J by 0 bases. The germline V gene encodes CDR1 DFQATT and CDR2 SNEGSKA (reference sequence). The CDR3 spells CSAPIQGQGGSTDTQYF. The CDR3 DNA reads TGCAGTGCCCCAATACAGGGACAGGGGGGAAGCACAGATACGCAGTATTTT.

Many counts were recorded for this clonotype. The CDR3 sequence: CASSPRQGSNGYTF. The CDR3 DNA reads as TGTGCCAGCAGTCCCAGACAGGGGAGCAATGGCTACACCTTC. This chain links TRBV7-2 with TRBJ1-2; TRBD1 matches 8 bases. The V gene end was trimmed by 6 bases and the J gene end by 6 bases; junction bases not matched to a gene: 9. The CDR3 runs to 14 residues. Per germline, CDR1 SGHTA and CDR2 FQGNSA. Based on the CDR3 plus reference TRBV7-2 and TRBJ1-2, the full variable domain is GAGVSQSPSNKVTEKGKDVELRCDPISGHTALYWYRQSLGQGLEFLIYFQGNSAPDKSGLPSDRFSAERTGGSVSTLTIQRTQQEDSAVYLCASSPRQGSNGYTFGSGTRLTVV.

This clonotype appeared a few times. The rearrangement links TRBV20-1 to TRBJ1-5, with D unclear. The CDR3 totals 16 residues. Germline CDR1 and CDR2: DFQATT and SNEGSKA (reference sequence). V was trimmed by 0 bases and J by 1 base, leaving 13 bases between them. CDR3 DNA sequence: TGCAGTGCTAGAGATCGGTCAGGCAACAGCAATCAGCCCCAGCATTTT. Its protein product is CSARDRSGNSNQPQHF.

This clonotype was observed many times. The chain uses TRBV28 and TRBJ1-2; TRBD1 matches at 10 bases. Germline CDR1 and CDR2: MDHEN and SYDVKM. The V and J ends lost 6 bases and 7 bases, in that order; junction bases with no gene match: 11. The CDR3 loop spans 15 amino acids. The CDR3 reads CASSLSDRGLGGYTF. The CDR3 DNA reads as TGTGCCAGCAGCCTGAGCGACAGGGGGCTTGGTGGCTACACCTTC.

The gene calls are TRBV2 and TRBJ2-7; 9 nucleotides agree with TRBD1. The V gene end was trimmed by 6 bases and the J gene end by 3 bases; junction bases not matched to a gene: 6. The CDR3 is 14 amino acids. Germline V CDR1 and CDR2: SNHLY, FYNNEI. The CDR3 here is CASSAGTGFYEQYF. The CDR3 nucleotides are TGTGCCAGCAGCGCCGGGACAGGGTTCTACGAGCAGTACTTC.

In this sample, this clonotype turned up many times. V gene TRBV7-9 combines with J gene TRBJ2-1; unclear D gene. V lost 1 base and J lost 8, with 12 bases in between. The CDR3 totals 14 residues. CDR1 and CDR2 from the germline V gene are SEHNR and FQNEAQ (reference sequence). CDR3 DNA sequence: TGTGCCAGCAGCTTAGAAACCTCCAGCGATGAGCAGTTCTTC. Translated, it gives CASSLETSSDEQFF.

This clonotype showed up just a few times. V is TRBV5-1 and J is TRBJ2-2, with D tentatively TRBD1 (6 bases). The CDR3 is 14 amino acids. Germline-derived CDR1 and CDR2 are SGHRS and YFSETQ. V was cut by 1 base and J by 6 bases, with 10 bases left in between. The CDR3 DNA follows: TGCGCCAGCAGCTTGAACAGGGCAGCCGGGGAGCTGTTTTTT. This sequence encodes CASSLNRAAGELFF. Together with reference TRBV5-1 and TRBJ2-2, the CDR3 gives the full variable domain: KAGVTQTPRYLIKTRGQQVTLSCSPISGHRSVSWYQQTPGQGLQFLFEYFSETQRNKGNFPGRFSGRQFSNSRSEMNVSTLELGDSALYLCASSLNRAAGELFFGEGSRLTVL.

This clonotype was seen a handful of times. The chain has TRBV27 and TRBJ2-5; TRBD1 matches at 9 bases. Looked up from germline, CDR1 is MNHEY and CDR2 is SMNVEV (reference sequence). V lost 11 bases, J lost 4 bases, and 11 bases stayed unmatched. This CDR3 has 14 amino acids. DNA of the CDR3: TGTGCCGCTAGGGACAGGGTGGATTTAGAGACCCAGTACTTC. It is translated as CAARDRVDLETQYF.

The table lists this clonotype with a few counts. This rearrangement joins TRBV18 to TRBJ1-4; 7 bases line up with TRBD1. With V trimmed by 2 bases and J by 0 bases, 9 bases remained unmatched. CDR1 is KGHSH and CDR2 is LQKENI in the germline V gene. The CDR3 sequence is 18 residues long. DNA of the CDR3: TGTGCCAGCTCACCAGTGGCAGGGGGAGGCTCAACTAATGAAAAACTGTTTTTT. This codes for CASSPVAGGGSTNEKLFF.

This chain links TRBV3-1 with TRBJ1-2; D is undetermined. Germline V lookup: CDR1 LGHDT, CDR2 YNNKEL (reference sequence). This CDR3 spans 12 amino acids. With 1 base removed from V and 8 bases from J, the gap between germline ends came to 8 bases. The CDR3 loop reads CASSQGPAGYTF. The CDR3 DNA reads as TGTGCCAGCAGCCAAGGTCCGGCGGGCTACACCTTC. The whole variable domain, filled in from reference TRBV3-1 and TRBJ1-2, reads DTAVSQTPKYLVTQMGNDKSIKCEQNLGHDTMYWYKQDSKKFLKIMFSYNNKELIINETVPNRFSPKSPDKAHLNLHINSLELGDSAVYFCASSQGPAGYTFGSGTRLTVV.

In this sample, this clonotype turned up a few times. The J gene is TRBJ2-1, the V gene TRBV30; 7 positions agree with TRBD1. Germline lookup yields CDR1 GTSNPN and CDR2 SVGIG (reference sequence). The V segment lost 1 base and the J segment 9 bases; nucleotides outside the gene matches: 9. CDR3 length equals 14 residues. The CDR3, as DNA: TGTGCCTGGAGTGCCGACCCTACAGGGGCTGAGCAGTTCTTC. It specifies CAWSADPTGAEQFF. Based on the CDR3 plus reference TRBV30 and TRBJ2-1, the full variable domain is SQTIHQWPATLVQPVGSPLSLECTVEGTSNPNLYWYRQAAGRGLQLLFYSVGIGQISSEVPQNLSASRPQDRQFILSSKKLLLSDSGFYLCAWSADPTGAEQFFGPGTRLTVL.

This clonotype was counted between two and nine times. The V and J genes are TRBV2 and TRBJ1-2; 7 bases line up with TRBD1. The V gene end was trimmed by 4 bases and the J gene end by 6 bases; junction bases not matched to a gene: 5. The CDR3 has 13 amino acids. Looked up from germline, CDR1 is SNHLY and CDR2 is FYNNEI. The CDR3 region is CASSGQTGNGYTF. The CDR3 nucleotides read TGTGCCAGCAGTGGCCAGACAGGGAATGGCTACACCTTC. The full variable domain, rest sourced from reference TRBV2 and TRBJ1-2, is EPEVTQTPSHQVTQMGQEVILRCVPISNHLYFYWYRQILGQKVEFLVSFYNNEISEKSEIFDDQFSVERPDGSNFTLKIRSTKLEDSAMYFCASSGQTGNGYTFGSGTRLTVV.

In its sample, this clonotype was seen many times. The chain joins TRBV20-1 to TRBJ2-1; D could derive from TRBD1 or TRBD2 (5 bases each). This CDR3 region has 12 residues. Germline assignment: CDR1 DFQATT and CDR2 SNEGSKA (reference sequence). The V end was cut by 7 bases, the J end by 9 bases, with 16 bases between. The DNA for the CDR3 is TGCAGTGTTTCATTGTGGGGGACTGAGCAGTTCTTC. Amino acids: CSVSLWGTEQFF.

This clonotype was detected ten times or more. CDR3 in DNA: TGTGCCAGCAGCATGGACAGTAGGACTGGCTACACCTTC. Protein product: CASSMDSRTGYTF. This chain connects TRBV7-9 to TRBJ1-2; TRBD1 might be the D (6 bases). The V gene lost 5 bases and the J gene lost 7 bases, with 14 bases spanning the gap. Germline CDR1 is SEHNR and CDR2 is FQNEAQ (reference sequence). This CDR3 comprises 13 residues.

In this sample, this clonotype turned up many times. As DNA, the CDR3 is TGTGCCAGCAAAACAGTTCCCTCTAGCACAGATACGCAGTATTTT. It specifies CASKTVPSSTDTQYF. V usage is TRBV6-2 or TRBV6-3 and J usage is TRBJ2-3; D uncertain. Germline V gives CDR1 MNHEY, CDR2 SVGEGT. Trimming left V 7 bases short and J 0 bases short, with 14 bases between. CDR3 length: 15 amino acids.

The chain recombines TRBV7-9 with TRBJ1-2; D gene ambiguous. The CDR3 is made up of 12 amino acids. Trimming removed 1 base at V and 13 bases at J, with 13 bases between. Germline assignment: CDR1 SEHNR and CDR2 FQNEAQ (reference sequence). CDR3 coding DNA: TGTGCCAGCAGCTTAGAGTCAGCCTCAGGCACCTTC. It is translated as CASSLESASGTF.

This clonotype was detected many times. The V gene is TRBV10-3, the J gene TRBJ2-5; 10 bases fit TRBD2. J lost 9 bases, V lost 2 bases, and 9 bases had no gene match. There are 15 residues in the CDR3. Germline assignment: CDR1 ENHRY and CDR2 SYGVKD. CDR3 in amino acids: CAISEPSGRASSQYF. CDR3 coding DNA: TGTGCCATCAGTGAGCCCAGCGGGAGGGCCAGCTCCCAGTACTTC.

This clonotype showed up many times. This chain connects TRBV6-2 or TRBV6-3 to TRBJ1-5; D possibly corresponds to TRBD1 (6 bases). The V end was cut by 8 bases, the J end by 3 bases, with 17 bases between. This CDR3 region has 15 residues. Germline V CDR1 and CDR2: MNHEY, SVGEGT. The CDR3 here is CASAWTDGANQPQHF. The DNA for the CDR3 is TGTGCCAGCGCTTGGACAGACGGGGCCAATCAGCCCCAGCATTTT.

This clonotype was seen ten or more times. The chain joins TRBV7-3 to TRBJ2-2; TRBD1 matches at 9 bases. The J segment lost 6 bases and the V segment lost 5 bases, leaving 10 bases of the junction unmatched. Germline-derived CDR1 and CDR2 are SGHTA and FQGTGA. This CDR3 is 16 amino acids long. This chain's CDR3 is CASSPTGTGTAGELFF. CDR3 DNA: TGTGCCAGCAGCCCGACCGGGACAGGGACGGCCGGGGAGCTGTTTTTT. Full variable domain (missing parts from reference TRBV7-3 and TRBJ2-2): GAGVSQTPSNKVTEKGKYVELRCDPISGHTALYWYRQSLGQGPEFLIYFQGTGAADDSGLPNDRFFAVRPEGSVSTLKIQRTERGDSAVYLCASSPTGTGTAGELFFGEGSRLTVL.

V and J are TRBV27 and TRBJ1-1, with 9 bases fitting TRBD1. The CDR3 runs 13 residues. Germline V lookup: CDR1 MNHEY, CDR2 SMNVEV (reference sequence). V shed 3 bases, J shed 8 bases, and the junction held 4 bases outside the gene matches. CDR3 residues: CASSLGDRVEAFF. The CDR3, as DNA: TGTGCCAGCAGTTTGGGGGACAGGGTCGAAGCTTTCTTT.